The present T cell receptor (beta chain) was sequenced within a study of cytomegalovirus exposure and HLA in healthy donors. Trimming cost V 1 base and J 7 bases, with 13 bases left between them. CDR3 size: 14 residues. Germline CDR1 is LNHDA and CDR2 is SQIVND (reference sequence). Primers included in the PCR were 60 Vbeta and 13 Jbeta primers. Sequenced by immunoSEQ multiplex PCR; TCRdb stores in-frame clones only, minus some. The top ten hold 7.5% to 9.5% of the sample, which has 120,000 or so clones, more than 60% seen once. This chain uses TRBV19 with TRBJ1-1; tentative D call: TRBD1 (6 bases). This TCR derives from a woman between 45 and 60 years old in good health and CMV-seropositive. Sequencing input: PBMCs. CDR3 amino acids: CASSIASDRFEAFF. For the CDR3, the DNA is TGTGCCAGTAGTATAGCATCTGACAGGTTTGAAGCTTTCTTT. Full variable domain (missing parts from reference TRBV19 and TRBJ1-1): DGGITQSPKYLFRKEGQNVTLSCEQNLNHDAMYWYRQDPGQGLRLIYYSQIVNDFQKGDIAEGYSVSREKKESFPLTVTSAQKNPTAFYLCASSIASDRFEAFFGQGTRLTVV.